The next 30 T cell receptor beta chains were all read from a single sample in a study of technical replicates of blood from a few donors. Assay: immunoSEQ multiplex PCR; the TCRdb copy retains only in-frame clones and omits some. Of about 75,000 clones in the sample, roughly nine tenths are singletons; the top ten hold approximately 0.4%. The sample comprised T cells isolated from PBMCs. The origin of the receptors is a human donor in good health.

The CDR3 loop reads CASSTSRGGYQETQYF. CDR3 in DNA: TGCGCCAGCAGCACTTCCCGGGGGGGGTACCAAGAGACCCAGTACTTC. This chain connects TRBV4-1 to TRBJ2-5; 8 nucleotides match TRBD2. CDR3 length: 16 amino acids. Germline lookup yields CDR1 MGHRA and CDR2 YSYEKL. The ends lost 5 bases at V and 0 bases at J; junction bases unmatched: 8.

CDR3 sequence: CASSTLAKNIQYF. The CDR3 DNA is TGTGCCAGCAGCACTCTAGCCAAAAACATTCAGTACTTC. The chain joins TRBV11-2 to TRBJ2-4; the D is unclear. The CDR3 covers 13 residues. CDR1 and CDR2 from the germline V gene are SGHAT and FQNNGV. The V end was cut by 5 bases, the J end by 0 bases, with 5 bases between.

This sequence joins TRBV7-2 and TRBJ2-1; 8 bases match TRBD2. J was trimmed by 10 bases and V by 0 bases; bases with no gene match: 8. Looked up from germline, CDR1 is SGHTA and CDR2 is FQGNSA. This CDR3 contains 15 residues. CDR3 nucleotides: TGTGCCAGCAGCTTAGCGCAGAGCGGGAGTGAGGAGCAGTTCTTC. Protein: CASSLAQSGSEEQFF.

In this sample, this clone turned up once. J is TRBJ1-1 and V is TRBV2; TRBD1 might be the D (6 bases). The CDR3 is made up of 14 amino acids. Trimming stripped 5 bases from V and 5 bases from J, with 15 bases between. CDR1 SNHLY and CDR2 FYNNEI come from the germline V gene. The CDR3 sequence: CASSPTGGGTEAFF. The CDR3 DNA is TGTGCCAGCAGTCCAACGGGAGGGGGGACTGAAGCTTTCTTT.

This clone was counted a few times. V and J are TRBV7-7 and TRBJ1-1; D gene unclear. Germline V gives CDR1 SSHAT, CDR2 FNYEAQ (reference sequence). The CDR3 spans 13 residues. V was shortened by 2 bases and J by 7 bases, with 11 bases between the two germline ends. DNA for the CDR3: TGTGCCAGCAGCTTAACCCAAACAGATGAAGCTTTCTTT. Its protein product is CASSLTQTDEAFF.

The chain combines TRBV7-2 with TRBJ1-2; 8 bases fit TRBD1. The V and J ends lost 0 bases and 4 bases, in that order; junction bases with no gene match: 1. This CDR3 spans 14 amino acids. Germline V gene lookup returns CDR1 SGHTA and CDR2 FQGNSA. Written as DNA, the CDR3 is TGTGCCAGCAGCTTAGCCGGGACAGGCTATGGCTACACCTTC. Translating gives CASSLAGTGYGYTF.

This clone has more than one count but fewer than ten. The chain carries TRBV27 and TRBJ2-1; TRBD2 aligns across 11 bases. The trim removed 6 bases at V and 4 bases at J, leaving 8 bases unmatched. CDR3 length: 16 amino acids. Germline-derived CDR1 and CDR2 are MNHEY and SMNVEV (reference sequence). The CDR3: CASSGTSGRWYNEQFF. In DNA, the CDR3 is TGTGCCAGCAGCGGAACTAGCGGGAGATGGTACAATGAGCAGTTCTTC.

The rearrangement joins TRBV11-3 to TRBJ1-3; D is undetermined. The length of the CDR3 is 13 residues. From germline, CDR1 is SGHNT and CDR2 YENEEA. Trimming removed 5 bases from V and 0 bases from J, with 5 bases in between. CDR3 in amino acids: CASSISSGNTIYF. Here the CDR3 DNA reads TGTGCCAGCAGCATTAGCTCTGGAAACACCATATATTTT.

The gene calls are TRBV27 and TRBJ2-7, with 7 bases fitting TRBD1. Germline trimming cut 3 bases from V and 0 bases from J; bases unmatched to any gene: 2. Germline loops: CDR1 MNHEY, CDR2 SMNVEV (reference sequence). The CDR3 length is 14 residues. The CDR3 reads CASSFGTDSYEQYF. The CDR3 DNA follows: TGTGCCAGCAGTTTTGGGACAGACTCCTACGAGCAGTACTTC.

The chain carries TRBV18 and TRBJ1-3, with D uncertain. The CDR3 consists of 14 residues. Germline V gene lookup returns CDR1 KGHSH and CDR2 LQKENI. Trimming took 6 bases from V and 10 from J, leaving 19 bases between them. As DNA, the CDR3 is TGTGCCAGCTCGCCTAGCTTAAACGGCAAGACCATATATTTT. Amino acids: CASSPSLNGKTIYF.

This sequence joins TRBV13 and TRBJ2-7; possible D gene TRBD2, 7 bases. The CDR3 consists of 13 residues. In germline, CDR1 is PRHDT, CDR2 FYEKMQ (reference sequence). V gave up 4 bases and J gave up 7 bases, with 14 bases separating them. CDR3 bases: TGTGCCAGCAGCTCACGGGGGGCTGTGGAGCAGTACTTC. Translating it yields CASSSRGAVEQYF.

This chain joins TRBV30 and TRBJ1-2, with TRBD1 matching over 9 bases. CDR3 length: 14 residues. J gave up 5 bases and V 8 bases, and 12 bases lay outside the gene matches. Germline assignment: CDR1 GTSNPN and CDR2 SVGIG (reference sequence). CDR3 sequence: CAIEPGQGAYGYTF. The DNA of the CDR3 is TGTGCCATAGAGCCGGGACAGGGTGCGTATGGCTACACCTTC.

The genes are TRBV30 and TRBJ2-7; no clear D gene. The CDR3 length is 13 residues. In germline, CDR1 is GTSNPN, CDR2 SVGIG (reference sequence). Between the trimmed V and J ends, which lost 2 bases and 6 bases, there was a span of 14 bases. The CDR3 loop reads CAWSSVEAAEQYF. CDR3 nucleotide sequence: TGTGCCTGGAGTTCGGTAGAGGCGGCCGAGCAGTACTTC. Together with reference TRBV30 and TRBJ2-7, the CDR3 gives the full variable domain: SQTIHQWPATLVQPVGSPLSLECTVEGTSNPNLYWYRQAAGRGLQLLFYSVGIGQISSEVPQNLSASRPQDRQFILSSKKLLLSDSGFYLCAWSSVEAAEQYFGPGTRLTVT.

CDR3 protein: CASSVRGTTDTQYF. The CDR3 nucleotides read TGTGCCAGCAGTGTAAGGGGGACCACAGATACGCAGTATTTT. The rearrangement joins TRBV2 to TRBJ2-3; D possibly corresponds to TRBD1 (6 bases). Per the germline V gene, CDR1 is SNHLY and CDR2 is FYNNEI. Trimming removed 4 bases from V and 2 bases from J, with 10 bases in between. The CDR3 is 14 residues long. The full variable domain, in which reference TRBV2 and TRBJ2-3 provide the parts outside the CDR3, is EPEVTQTPSHQVTQMGQEVILRCVPISNHLYFYWYRQILGQKVEFLVSFYNNEISEKSEIFDDQFSVERPDGSNFTLKIRSTKLEDSAMYFCASSVRGTTDTQYFGPGTRLTVL.

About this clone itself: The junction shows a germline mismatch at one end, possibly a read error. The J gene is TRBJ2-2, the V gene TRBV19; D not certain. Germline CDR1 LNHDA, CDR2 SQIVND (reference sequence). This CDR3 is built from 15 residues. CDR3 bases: TGTGCCAGTAGGATAGGGCCTGTCCCTACCGGGGAGCTGTTTTTT. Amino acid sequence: CASRIGPVPTGELFF.

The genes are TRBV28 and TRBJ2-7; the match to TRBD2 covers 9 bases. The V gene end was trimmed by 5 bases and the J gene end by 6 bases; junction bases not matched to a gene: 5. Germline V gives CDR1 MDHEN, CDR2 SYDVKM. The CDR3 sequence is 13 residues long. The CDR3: CASSAGTSFEQYF. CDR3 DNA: TGTGCCAGCAGTGCCGGGACTAGCTTCGAGCAGTACTTC.

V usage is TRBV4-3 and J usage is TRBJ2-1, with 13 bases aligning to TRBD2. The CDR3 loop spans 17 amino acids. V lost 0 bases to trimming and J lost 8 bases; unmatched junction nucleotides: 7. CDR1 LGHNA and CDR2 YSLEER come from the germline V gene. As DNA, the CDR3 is TGCGCCAGCAGCCAAGATGAATGGACTAGCGGGAGTGATGAGCAGTTCTTC. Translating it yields CASSQDEWTSGSDEQFF.

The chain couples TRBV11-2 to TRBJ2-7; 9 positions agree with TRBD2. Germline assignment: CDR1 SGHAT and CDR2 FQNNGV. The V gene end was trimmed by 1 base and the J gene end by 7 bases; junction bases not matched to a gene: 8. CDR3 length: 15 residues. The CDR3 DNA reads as TGTGCCAGCAGCTTAGGGGGACTAGCACCAGGGGAGCAGTACTTC. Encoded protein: CASSLGGLAPGEQYF.

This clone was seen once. This chain's CDR3 is CASSRVGGRNEQFF. The CDR3 coding sequence is TGTGCCAGCAGTCGGGTAGGGGGTAGAAATGAGCAGTTCTTC. The rearrangement uses TRBV28 and TRBJ2-1; TRBD1 is a possible D gene (6 bases). Trimming cost V 5 bases and J 7 bases, with 15 bases left between them. CDR1 and CDR2 from the germline V gene are MDHEN and SYDVKM. The CDR3 is 14 residues long.

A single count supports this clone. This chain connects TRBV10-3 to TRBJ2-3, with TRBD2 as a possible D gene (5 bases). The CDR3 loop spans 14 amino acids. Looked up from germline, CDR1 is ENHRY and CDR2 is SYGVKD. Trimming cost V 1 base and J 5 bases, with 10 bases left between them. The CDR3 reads CAISEWLAGDTQYF. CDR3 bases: TGTGCCATCAGTGAGTGGCTGGCGGGAGATACGCAGTATTTT.

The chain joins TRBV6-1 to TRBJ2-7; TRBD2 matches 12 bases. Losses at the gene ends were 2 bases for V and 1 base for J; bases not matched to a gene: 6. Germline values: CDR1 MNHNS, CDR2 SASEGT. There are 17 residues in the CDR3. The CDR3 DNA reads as TGTGCCAGCAGTGAATCCCTACTAGCGGGAGGATCCTACGAGCAGTACTTC. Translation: CASSESLLAGGSYEQYF.

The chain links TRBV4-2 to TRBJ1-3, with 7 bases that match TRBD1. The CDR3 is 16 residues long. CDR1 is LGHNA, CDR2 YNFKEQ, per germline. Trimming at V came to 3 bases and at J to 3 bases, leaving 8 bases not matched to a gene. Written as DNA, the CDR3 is TGTGCCAGCAGCCAGTTTAACAGGGGAGGTGGAAACACCATATATTTT. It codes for CASSQFNRGGGNTIYF.

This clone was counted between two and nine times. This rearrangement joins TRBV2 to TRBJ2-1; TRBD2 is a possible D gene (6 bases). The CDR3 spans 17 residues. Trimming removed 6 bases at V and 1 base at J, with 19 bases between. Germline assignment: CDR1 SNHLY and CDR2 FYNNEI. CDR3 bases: TGTGCCAGCAGCTTAGCGGAGCGGAGTCGGTCCTACAATGAGCAGTTCTTC. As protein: CASSLAERSRSYNEQFF.

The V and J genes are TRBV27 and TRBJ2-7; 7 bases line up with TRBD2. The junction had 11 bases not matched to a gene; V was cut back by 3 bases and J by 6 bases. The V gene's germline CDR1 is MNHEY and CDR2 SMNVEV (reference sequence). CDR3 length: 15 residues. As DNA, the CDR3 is TGTGCCAGCAGTTTGAGGGAGGGCCCGATCGCCGAGCAGTACTTC. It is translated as CASSLREGPIAEQYF.

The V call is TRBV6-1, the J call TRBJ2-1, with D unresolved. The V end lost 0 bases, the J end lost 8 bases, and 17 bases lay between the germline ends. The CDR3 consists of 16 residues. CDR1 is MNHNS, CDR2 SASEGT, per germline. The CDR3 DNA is TGTGCCAGCAGTGAAGCCCCACCCACGAGAGGCGATGAGCAGTTCTTC. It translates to CASSEAPPTRGDEQFF.

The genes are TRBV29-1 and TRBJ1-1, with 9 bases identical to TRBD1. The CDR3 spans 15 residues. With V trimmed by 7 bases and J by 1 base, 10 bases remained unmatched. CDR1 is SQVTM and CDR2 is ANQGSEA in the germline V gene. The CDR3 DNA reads TGCAGCGCCGGGACAGGGACGTTTGGGAACACTGAAGCTTTCTTT. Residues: CSAGTGTFGNTEAFF.

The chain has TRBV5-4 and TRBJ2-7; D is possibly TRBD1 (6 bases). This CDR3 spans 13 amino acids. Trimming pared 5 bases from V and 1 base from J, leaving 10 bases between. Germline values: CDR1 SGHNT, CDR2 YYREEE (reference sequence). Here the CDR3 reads CASRKDSSYEQYF. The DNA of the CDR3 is TGTGCCAGCAGGAAGGACAGTTCCTACGAGCAGTACTTC.

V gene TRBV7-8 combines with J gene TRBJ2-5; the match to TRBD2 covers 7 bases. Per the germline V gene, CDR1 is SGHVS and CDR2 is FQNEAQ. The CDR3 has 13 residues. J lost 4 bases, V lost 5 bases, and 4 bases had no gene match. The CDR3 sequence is CASSPLAVETQYF. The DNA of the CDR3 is TGTGCCAGCAGCCCTCTAGCGGTAGAGACCCAGTACTTC. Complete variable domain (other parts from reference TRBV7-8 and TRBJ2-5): GAGVSQSPRYKVAKRGQDVALRCDPISGHVSLFWYQQALGQGPEFLTYFQNEAQLDKSGLPSDRFFAERPEGSVSTLKIQRTQQEDSAVYLCASSPLAVETQYFGPGTRLLVL.

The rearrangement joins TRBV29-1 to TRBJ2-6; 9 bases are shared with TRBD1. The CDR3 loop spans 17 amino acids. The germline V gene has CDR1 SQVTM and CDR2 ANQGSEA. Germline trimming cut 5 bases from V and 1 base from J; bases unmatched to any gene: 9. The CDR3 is CSVIGTGLSSGANVLTF. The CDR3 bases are TGCAGCGTTATAGGGACAGGGCTTAGTTCTGGGGCCAACGTCCTGACTTTC.

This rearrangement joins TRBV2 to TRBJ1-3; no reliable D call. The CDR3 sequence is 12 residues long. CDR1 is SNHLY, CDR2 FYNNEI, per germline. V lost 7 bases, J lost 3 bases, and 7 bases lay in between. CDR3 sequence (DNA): TGTGCCAGCATGGGCAGTGGAAACACCATATATTTT. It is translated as CASMGSGNTIYF.